The 5 T cell receptor beta chains in this list originate from one sample, sequenced in a study of beta chain features in type 1 diabetes. Expressed TCRB transcripts were sequenced because the isolated RNA had all been reverse transcribed beforehand. Profiled with immunoSEQ multiplex PCR; TCRdb holds only in-frame clones, not every one. Here the sample spans 200,000 to 250,000 clones, 9% to 10% being singletons. The sample comprised naive CD4+ T cells from blood. These TCRs come from a woman aged 18-29 years in good health.

The chain links TRBV27 to TRBJ2-3, with TRBD2 identical over 7 bases. With 4 bases clipped from V and 1 base from J, the junction kept 2 bases outside the gene matches. The V gene's germline CDR1 is MNHEY and CDR2 SMNVEV (reference sequence). This CDR3 is 14 amino acids long. The CDR3 protein is CASSSTSGTDTQYF. The CDR3 DNA reads as TGTGCCAGCAGTTCAACTAGCGGCACAGATACGCAGTATTTT.

The J gene is TRBJ2-7, the V gene TRBV9; 8 positions agree with TRBD2. The V and J ends lost 0 bases and 5 bases, in that order; junction bases with no gene match: 10. The length of the CDR3 is 16 residues. Germline loops: CDR1 SGDLS, CDR2 YYNGEE. CDR3 nucleotides: TGTGCCAGCAGCGTAGTACCGACGGGAGGGATCGACGAGCAGTACTTC. Translated: CASSVVPTGGIDEQYF. The variable domain in full, with the rest retrieved from reference TRBV9 and TRBJ2-7, is DSGVTQTPKHLITATGQRVTLRCSPRSGDLSVYWYQQSLDQGLQFLIQYYNGEERAKGNILERFSAQQFPDLHSELNLSSLELGDSALYFCASSVVPTGGIDEQYFGPGTRLTVT.

The V call is TRBV19, the J call TRBJ2-1; TRBD2 matches 10 bases. J gave up 9 bases and V 5 bases, and 7 bases lay outside the gene matches. Germline CDR1 and CDR2: LNHDA and SQIVND (reference sequence). The CDR3 is 14 amino acids. The CDR3: CASSSLAGVGEQFF. The CDR3 nucleotides are TGTGCCAGTAGTTCGCTAGCGGGAGTTGGTGAGCAGTTCTTC.

The chain employs TRBV30 and TRBJ2-1, with 11 bases identical to TRBD2. Germline V gene lookup returns CDR1 GTSNPN and CDR2 SVGIG (reference sequence). CDR3 length: 20 amino acids. V lost 3 bases, J lost 2 bases, and 18 bases stayed unmatched. CDR3 protein: CAWRKTGLDFSGRAYNEQFF. The CDR3 nucleotides are TGTGCCTGGAGAAAAACAGGGCTCGACTTTAGCGGGAGGGCCTACAATGAGCAGTTCTTC.

This clone appeared a few times. The J gene is TRBJ2-1, the V gene TRBV29-1, with D possibly matching TRBD2 (5 bases). V lost 7 bases and J 0 bases, leaving 16 bases between the germline ends. Germline CDR1 and CDR2: SQVTM and ANQGSEA. The CDR3 contains 15 residues. The CDR3 loop reads CSGVWAGRSYNEQFF. In DNA, the CDR3 is TGCAGCGGTGTATGGGCGGGCCGCTCCTACAATGAGCAGTTCTTC.